This passage covers 24 T cell receptor beta chains from one sample sequenced in a study of spatial heterogeneity in lung cancer. Time point defined: sample taken at primary tumor resection. Unsorted samples of tumor, nontumor lung or frozen PBMC had their whole RNA sequenced. TCRdb reprocessed the 5' RACE reads via MiXCR and lists one record per CDR3 protein. This sample has more than 75,000 distinct CDR3 sequences, with over 10% found just once. The source was PBMCs, collected at surgery. The source is a male donor with early-stage non-small cell lung cancer.

This clonotype was detected ten times or more. The rearrangement joins TRBV10-2 to TRBJ1-2; 7 bases agree with TRBD1. This CDR3 region has 14 residues. From germline, CDR1 is WSHSY and CDR2 SAAADI. J lost 5 bases, V lost 3 bases, and 6 bases had no gene match. CDR3 in amino acids: CASSDGTVIYGYTF. The CDR3 nucleotides read TGCGCCAGCAGTGACGGGACAGTAATTTATGGCTACACCTTC.

Here the CDR3 reads CASSLETSNTEAFF. The CDR3 DNA reads as TGCGCCAGCAGCTTGGAGACGTCGAACACTGAAGCTTTCTTT. The chain recombines TRBV5-1 with TRBJ1-1, with D hard to call. Germline V CDR1 and CDR2: SGHRS, YFSETQ. The V gene lost 0 bases and the J gene lost 1 base, with 7 bases spanning the gap. The CDR3 is 14 amino acids.

This clonotype was observed many times. V and J are TRBV6-6 and TRBJ1-5; no firm D call. CDR1 is MNHNY and CDR2 is SVGAGI in the germline V gene (reference sequence). V shed 0 bases and J shed 4 bases, with 7 bases lying between them. CDR3 length equals 14 residues. CDR3 sequence (DNA): TGTGCCAGCAGTTACTCGGAAGGGAATCAGCCCCAGCATTTT. Translated: CASSYSEGNQPQHF.

This clonotype was observed a few times. The V gene is TRBV5-1, the J gene TRBJ2-1, with 7 bases identical to TRBD2. The germline gives CDR1 SGHRS, CDR2 YFSETQ. The CDR3 has 17 amino acids. The trim removed 6 bases at V and 0 bases at J, leaving 12 bases unmatched. The CDR3 DNA sequence: TGCGCCAGCACCGGGGCGCTAGCGGAGAGCTCCTACAATGAGCAGTTCTTC. Amino acid sequence: CASTGALAESSYNEQFF. Full variable domain (remainder filled in from reference TRBV5-1 and TRBJ2-1): KAGVTQTPRYLIKTRGQQVTLSCSPISGHRSVSWYQQTPGQGLQFLFEYFSETQRNKGNFPGRFSGRQFSNSRSEMNVSTLELGDSALYLCASTGALAESSYNEQFFGPGTRLTVL.

The chain employs TRBV7-2 and TRBJ2-2; a possible D gene is TRBD2 (5 bases). Germline CDR1 reads SGHTA; CDR2 reads FQGNSA. This CDR3 has 15 residues. The V end was cut by 6 bases, the J end by 6 bases, with 17 bases between. This CDR3 is CASRPPGINAGELFF. As DNA, the CDR3 is TGTGCCAGCAGACCCCCGGGAATAAACGCCGGGGAGCTGTTTTTT.

V usage is TRBV5-1 and J usage is TRBJ1-3, with D possibly TRBD1 on 5 matching bases. The CDR3 loop spans 16 amino acids. Trimming cost V 4 bases and J 0 bases, with 14 bases left between them. Germline V gene sequence: CDR1 SGHRS, CDR2 YFSETQ. The CDR3 loop is CASSQEGLSSGNTIYF. The CDR3 DNA sequence: TGCGCCAGCAGCCAAGAGGGACTCTCCTCTGGAAACACCATATATTTT.

There are a few counts of this clonotype. The rearrangement links TRBV6-1 to TRBJ2-1, with 14 nucleotides matching TRBD2. The CDR3 is 17 amino acids. V lost 3 bases, J lost 7 bases, and 8 bases stayed unmatched. The germline V gene encodes CDR1 MNHNS and CDR2 SASEGT. The CDR3 region is CASSDGGLAGVWNEQFF. The CDR3 nucleotides are TGTGCCAGCAGTGATGGGGGACTAGCGGGAGTGTGGAATGAGCAGTTCTTC.

This clonotype has a count of ten or more. The CDR3 DNA is TGCGCCAGCAGCCTGGTAGGGCTAGCGGGGACCACAGATACGCAGTATTTT. This sequence encodes CASSLVGLAGTTDTQYF. J is TRBJ2-3 and V is TRBV5-1, with 9 bases matching TRBD2. The trim removed 4 bases at V and 2 bases at J, leaving 11 bases unmatched. Per the germline V gene, CDR1 is SGHRS and CDR2 is YFSETQ. This CDR3 has 17 residues. The variable domain in full, completed from reference TRBV5-1 and TRBJ2-3, reads KAGVTQTPRYLIKTRGQQVTLSCSPISGHRSVSWYQQTPGQGLQFLFEYFSETQRNKGNFPGRFSGRQFSNSRSEMNVSTLELGDSALYLCASSLVGLAGTTDTQYFGPGTRLTVL.

The J gene is TRBJ1-1, the V gene TRBV30, with TRBD1 matching over 8 bases. Trimming at V came to 4 bases and at J to 10 bases, leaving 11 bases not matched to a gene. CDR1 is GTSNPN and CDR2 is SVGIG in the germline V gene (reference sequence). The CDR3 extends over 13 amino acids. The CDR3 region is CAWTGGANSGAFF. CDR3 DNA: TGTGCCTGGACAGGGGGCGCGAATAGCGGAGCTTTCTTT.

This clonotype came up a few times. This sequence joins TRBV29-1 and TRBJ1-1, with D unresolved. V lost 4 bases and J 1 base, leaving 16 bases between the germline ends. Germline CDR1 SQVTM, CDR2 ANQGSEA. The CDR3 has 15 residues. The CDR3 DNA reads as TGCAGCGTTGTAAATCCCGGAATCGGGAACACTGAAGCTTTCTTT. Its translation is CSVVNPGIGNTEAFF. The complete variable domain, with remaining parts taken from reference TRBV29-1 and TRBJ1-1, reads SAVISQKPSRDICQRGTSLTIQCQVDSQVTMMFWYRQQPGQSLTLIATANQGSEATYESGFVIDKFPISRPNLTFSTLTVSNMSPEDSSIYLCSVVNPGIGNTEAFFGQGTRLTVV.

The chain employs TRBV5-1 and TRBJ2-7; no firm D call. Germline V gives CDR1 SGHRS, CDR2 YFSETQ. V dropped 0 bases and J dropped 3 bases, with 19 bases sitting between them. The CDR3 is made up of 17 amino acids. The CDR3: CASSLALGPNLLYEQYF. The CDR3 nucleotides read TGCGCCAGCAGCTTGGCCTTAGGACCTAACCTCCTCTACGAGCAGTACTTC.

The chain couples TRBV29-1 to TRBJ2-5; a possible D gene is TRBD2 (6 bases). Looked up from germline, CDR1 is SQVTM and CDR2 is ANQGSEA. The V end was cut by 7 bases, the J end by 2 bases, with 8 bases between. This CDR3 has 11 amino acids. In DNA, the CDR3 is TGCAGCGAACGGGAGCAAGAGACCCAGTACTTC. It specifies CSEREQETQYF.

This clonotype was detected only once. The V call is TRBV11-1, the J call TRBJ2-7; 7 positions match TRBD2. This CDR3 spans 14 amino acids. V lost 5 bases and J lost 1; bases outside the gene matches: 5. Germline V lookup: CDR1 SGHAT, CDR2 FQDESV (reference sequence). The CDR3 sequence: CASSPVGGSYEQYF. In DNA, the CDR3 is TGTGCCAGCAGCCCTGTGGGGGGGTCCTACGAGCAGTACTTC.

In this sample, this clonotype turned up a few times. The chain has TRBV20-1 and TRBJ1-1; possible D gene TRBD1, 5 bases. The CDR3 loop spans 14 amino acids. Germline V lookup: CDR1 DFQATT, CDR2 SNEGSKA (reference sequence). Deletions cut 1 base from V and 1 base from J, with 10 bases between. The CDR3 protein is CSARVGRANTEAFF. The CDR3 nucleotides are TGCAGTGCTAGAGTAGGCAGGGCGAACACTGAAGCTTTCTTT.

This clonotype has more than one count but fewer than ten. The chain recombines TRBV29-1 with TRBJ2-1; 8 bases map to TRBD2. Losses at the gene ends were 1 base for V and 0 bases for J; bases not matched to a gene: 11. The CDR3 is 18 amino acids. Germline V gene lookup returns CDR1 SQVTM and CDR2 ANQGSEA. The chain's CDR3 is CSVEGAGGRVSSYNEQFF. In DNA form, the CDR3 reads TGCAGCGTTGAAGGGGCGGGAGGACGGGTTAGCTCCTACAATGAGCAGTTCTTC.

This clonotype has a handful of counts. This sequence joins TRBV6-5 and TRBJ2-3, with 8 positions matching TRBD2. Trimming cost V 4 bases and J 6 bases; bases outside gene matches: 9. This CDR3 spans 15 amino acids. The germline CDR1 and CDR2 sequences are MNHEY and SVGAGI. The CDR3 nucleotides are TGTGCCAGCAGTTGGATAGCGGGGTTTACCGATACGCAGTATTTT. Translation: CASSWIAGFTDTQYF.

This clonotype was seen only a few times. The rearrangement joins TRBV4-2 to TRBJ1-2, with D uncertain. Germline-derived CDR1 and CDR2 are LGHNA and YNFKEQ. This CDR3 has 16 residues. The V and J ends lost 0 bases and 8 bases respectively, with 19 bases between them. CDR3 bases: TGTGCCAGCAGCCAAGAAGGAGAGGGAGTTTTAGCGGGCTACACCTTC. This encodes CASSQEGEGVLAGYTF.

Many counts were recorded for this clonotype. CDR3 loop: CASSLAGQGGNQPQHF. In nucleotides, the CDR3 is TGTGCCAGCAGCTTAGCTGGGCAGGGGGGAAATCAGCCCCAGCATTTT. The V and J genes are TRBV7-9 and TRBJ1-5; TRBD1 aligns across 7 bases. The V gene's germline CDR1 is SEHNR and CDR2 FQNEAQ (reference sequence). J was trimmed by 4 bases and V by 0 bases; bases with no gene match: 6. CDR3 size: 16 residues.

By share of the sample, this clonotype is medium-sized (0.01 to 0.1%). The chain employs TRBV28 and TRBJ2-7, with 12 bases fitting TRBD2. The germline V gene encodes CDR1 MDHEN and CDR2 SYDVKM. The CDR3 runs to 15 residues. V was pared by 5 bases and J by 5 bases, with 7 bases of the junction left unmatched. The CDR3 is CASSHLAGGRNEQYF. The CDR3 DNA is TGTGCCAGCAGTCATCTAGCGGGAGGGCGGAACGAGCAGTACTTC. The full variable domain, in which reference TRBV28 and TRBJ2-7 provide the parts outside the CDR3, is DVKVTQSSRYLVKRTGEKVFLECVQDMDHENMFWYRQDPGLGLRLIYFSYDVKMKEKGDIPEGYSVSREKKERFSLILESASTNQTSMYLCASSHLAGGRNEQYFGPGTRLTVT.

This clonotype was seen a few times. The chain employs TRBV9 and TRBJ2-5; the match to TRBD2 covers 7 bases. Trimming at V came to 2 bases and at J to 4 bases, leaving 2 bases not matched to a gene. In germline, CDR1 is SGDLS, CDR2 YYNGEE. This CDR3 is 13 amino acids long. This CDR3 is CASSVGGSETQYF. CDR3 in DNA: TGTGCCAGCAGCGTGGGGGGGTCAGAGACCCAGTACTTC.

This clonotype was seen only a few times. CDR3 in amino acids: CSVEGTTGSNTEAFF. DNA for the CDR3: TGCAGCGTTGAAGGGACGACGGGTTCGAACACTGAAGCTTTCTTT. This rearrangement joins TRBV29-1 to TRBJ1-1; no definite D call. In germline, CDR1 is SQVTM, CDR2 ANQGSEA. The CDR3 loop spans 15 amino acids. Trimming shortened V by 1 base and J by 1 base, and 13 bases separated the two germline ends.

The V call is TRBV9, the J call TRBJ2-3; D possibly matches TRBD1 or TRBD2 (5 bases each). The CDR3 runs 15 residues. V lost 2 bases, J lost 4 bases, and 14 bases lay in between. Looked up from germline, CDR1 is SGDLS and CDR2 is YYNGEE. The CDR3 sequence: CASSVQGAGSDTQYF. The CDR3 bases are TGTGCCAGCAGCGTCCAGGGAGCCGGATCAGATACGCAGTATTTT. The variable domain in full, with the rest retrieved from reference TRBV9 and TRBJ2-3, is DSGVTQTPKHLITATGQRVTLRCSPRSGDLSVYWYQQSLDQGLQFLIQYYNGEERAKGNILERFSAQQFPDLHSELNLSSLELGDSALYFCASSVQGAGSDTQYFGPGTRLTVL.

The rearrangement links TRBV6-2 or TRBV6-3 to TRBJ1-5; D may be TRBD1 (5 bases). Germline V gene sequence: CDR1 MNHEY, CDR2 SVGEGT. V was pared by 10 bases and J by 4 bases, with 11 bases between. CDR3 length: 12 amino acids. The CDR3 region has the DNA TGTGCCACCCAGGGTTCTAATCAGCCCCAGCATTTT. The encoded protein is CATQGSNQPQHF.

This chain uses TRBV12-3 or TRBV12-4 with TRBJ2-1; no reliable D call. The CDR3 is 12 residues long. V was clipped by 5 bases and J by 3 bases, with 5 bases between them. The CDR3 loop reads CASSTDYNEQFF. CDR3 sequence (DNA): TGTGCCAGCAGTACCGACTACAATGAGCAGTTCTTC.